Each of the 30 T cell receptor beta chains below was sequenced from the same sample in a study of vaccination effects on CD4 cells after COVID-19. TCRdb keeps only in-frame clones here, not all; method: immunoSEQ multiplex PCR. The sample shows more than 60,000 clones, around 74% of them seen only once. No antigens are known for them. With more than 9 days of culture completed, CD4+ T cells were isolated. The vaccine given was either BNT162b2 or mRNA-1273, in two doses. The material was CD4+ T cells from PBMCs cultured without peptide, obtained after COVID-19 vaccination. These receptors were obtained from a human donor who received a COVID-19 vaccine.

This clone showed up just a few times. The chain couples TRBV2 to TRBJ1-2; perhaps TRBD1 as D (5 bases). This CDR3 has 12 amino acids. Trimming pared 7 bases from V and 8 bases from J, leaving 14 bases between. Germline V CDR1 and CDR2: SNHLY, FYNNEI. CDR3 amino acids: CASTPGTRGYTF. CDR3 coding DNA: TGTGCCAGCACCCCGGGGACGAGGGGCTACACCTTC. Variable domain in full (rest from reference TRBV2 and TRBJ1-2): EPEVTQTPSHQVTQMGQEVILRCVPISNHLYFYWYRQILGQKVEFLVSFYNNEISEKSEIFDDQFSVERPDGSNFTLKIRSTKLEDSAMYFCASTPGTRGYTFGSGTRLTVV.

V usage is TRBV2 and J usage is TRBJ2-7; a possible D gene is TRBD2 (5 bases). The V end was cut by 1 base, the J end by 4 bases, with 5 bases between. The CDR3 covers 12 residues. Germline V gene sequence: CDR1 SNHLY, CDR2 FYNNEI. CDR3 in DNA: TGTGCCAGCAGTGAAGGGAGGTACGAGCAGTACGTC. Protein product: CASSEGRYEQYV.

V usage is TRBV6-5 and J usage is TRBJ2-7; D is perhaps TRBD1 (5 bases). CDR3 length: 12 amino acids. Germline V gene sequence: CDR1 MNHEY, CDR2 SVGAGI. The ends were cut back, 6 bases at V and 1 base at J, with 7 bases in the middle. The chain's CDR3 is CASSRQSYEQYV. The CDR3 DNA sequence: TGTGCCAGCAGCCGACAGTCCTACGAGCAGTACGTC.

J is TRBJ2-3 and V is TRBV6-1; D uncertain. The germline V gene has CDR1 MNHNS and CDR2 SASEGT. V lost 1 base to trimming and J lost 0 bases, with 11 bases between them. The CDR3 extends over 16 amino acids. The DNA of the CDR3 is TGTGCCAGCAGTGAAGGGCCCCCCTCTAGCACAGATACGCAGTATTTT. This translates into CASSEGPPSSTDTQYF.

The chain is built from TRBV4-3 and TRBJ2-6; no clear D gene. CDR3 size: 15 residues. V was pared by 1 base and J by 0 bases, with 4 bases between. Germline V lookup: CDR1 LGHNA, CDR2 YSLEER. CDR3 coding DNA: TGCGCCAGCAGCCAAGGGATCTCTGGGGCCAACGTCCTGACTTTC. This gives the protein CASSQGISGANVLTF.

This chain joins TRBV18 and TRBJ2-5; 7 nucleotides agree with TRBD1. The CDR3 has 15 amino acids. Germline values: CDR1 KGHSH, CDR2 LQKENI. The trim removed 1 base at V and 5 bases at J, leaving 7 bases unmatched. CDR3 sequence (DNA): TGTGCCAGCTCACCACGACAGGGAAGCGAGGAGACCCAGTACTTC. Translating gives CASSPRQGSEETQYF.

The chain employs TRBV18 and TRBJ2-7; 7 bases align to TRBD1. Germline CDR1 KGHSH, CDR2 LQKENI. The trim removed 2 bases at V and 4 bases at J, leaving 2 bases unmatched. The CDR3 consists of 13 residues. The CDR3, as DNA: TGTGCCAGCTCACCAGGGACAGAATACGAGCAGTACGTC. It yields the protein CASSPGTEYEQYV.

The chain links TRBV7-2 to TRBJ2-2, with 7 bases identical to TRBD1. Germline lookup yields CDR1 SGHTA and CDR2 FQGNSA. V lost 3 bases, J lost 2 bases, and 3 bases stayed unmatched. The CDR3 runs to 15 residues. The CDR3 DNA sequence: TGTGCCAGCAGCTTCCAAGGGGGCAACACCGGGGAGCTGTTTTTT. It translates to CASSFQGGNTGELFF.

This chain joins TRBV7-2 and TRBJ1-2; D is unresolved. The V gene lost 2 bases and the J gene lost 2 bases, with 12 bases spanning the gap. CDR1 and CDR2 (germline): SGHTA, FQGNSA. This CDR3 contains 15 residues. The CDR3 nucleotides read TGTGCCAGCAGCTTAAGCGATGGAGGGAACTATGGCTACACCTTC. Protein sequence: CASSLSDGGNYGYTF.

CDR3 amino acids: CASSPWDSGNTIYF. In DNA, the CDR3 is TGTGCCAGCAGCCCTTGGGACAGTGGAAACACCATATATTTT. The rearrangement joins TRBV3-1 (or the pseudogene TRBV3-2) to TRBJ1-3, with 7 bases matching TRBD1. The V gene's germline CDR1 is LGHDT and CDR2 YNNKEL (reference sequence). J lost 3 bases, V lost 4 bases, and 3 bases had no gene match. The CDR3 runs 14 residues.

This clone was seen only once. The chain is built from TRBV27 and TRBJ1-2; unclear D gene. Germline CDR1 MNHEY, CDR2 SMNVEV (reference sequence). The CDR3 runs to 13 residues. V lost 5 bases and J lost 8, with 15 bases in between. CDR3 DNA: TGTGCCAGCAGTCAGTCACACGTCGAGGGCTACACCTTC. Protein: CASSQSHVEGYTF.

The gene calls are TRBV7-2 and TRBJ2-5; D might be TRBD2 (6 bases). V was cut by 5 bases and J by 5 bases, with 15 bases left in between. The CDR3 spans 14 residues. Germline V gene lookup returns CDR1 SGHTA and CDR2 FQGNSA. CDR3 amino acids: CASSAGLQIETQYF. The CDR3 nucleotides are TGTGCCAGCAGCGCGGGACTCCAAATTGAGACCCAGTACTTC.

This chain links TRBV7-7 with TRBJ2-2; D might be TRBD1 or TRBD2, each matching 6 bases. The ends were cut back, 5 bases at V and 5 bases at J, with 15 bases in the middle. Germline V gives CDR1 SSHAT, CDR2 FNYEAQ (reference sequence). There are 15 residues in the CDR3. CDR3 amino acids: CASSKETGRTGELFF. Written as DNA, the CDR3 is TGTGCCAGCAGCAAAGAAACAGGGAGGACCGGGGAGCTGTTTTTT.

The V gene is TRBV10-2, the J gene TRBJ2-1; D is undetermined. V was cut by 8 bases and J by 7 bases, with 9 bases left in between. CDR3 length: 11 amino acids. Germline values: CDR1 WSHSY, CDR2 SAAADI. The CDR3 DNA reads TGCGCCAGCGCAGTCGGGAATGAGCAGTTCTTC. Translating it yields CASAVGNEQFF.

CDR3 bases: TGTGCCAGCAGTCCATCAGTAGGGCAGGGAGGGCAGCCCCAGCATTTT. Its protein product is CASSPSVGQGGQPQHF. The V and J genes are TRBV28 and TRBJ1-5, with D perhaps TRBD1 (5 bases). The CDR3 totals 16 residues. V was pared by 5 bases and J by 7 bases, with 21 bases between. The V gene's germline CDR1 is MDHEN and CDR2 SYDVKM. Full variable domain (remainder filled in from reference TRBV28 and TRBJ1-5): DVKVTQSSRYLVKRTGEKVFLECVQDMDHENMFWYRQDPGLGLRLIYFSYDVKMKEKGDIPEGYSVSREKKERFSLILESASTNQTSMYLCASSPSVGQGGQPQHFGDGTRLSIL.

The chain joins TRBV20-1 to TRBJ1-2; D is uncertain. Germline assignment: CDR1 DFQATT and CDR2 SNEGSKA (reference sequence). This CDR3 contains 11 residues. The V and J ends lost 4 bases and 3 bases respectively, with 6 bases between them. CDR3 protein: CSAISYYGYTF. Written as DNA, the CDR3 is TGCAGTGCTATCAGCTACTATGGCTACACCTTC.

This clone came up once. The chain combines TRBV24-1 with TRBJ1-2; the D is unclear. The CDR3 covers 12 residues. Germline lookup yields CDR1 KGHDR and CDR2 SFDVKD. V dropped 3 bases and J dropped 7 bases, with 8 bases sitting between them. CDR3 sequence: CATSDPGSGYTF. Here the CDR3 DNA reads TGTGCCACCAGTGATCCGGGGTCTGGCTACACCTTC.

The CDR3 DNA sequence: TGTGCCAGCAGCCCCGGGGACGGGAACCTTTATGGCTACACCTTC. Amino acid sequence: CASSPGDGNLYGYTF. V usage is TRBV6-5 and J usage is TRBJ1-2; perhaps TRBD1 as D (5 bases). CDR1 is MNHEY, CDR2 SVGAGI, per germline. The CDR3 length is 15 residues. Trimming stripped 6 bases from V and 5 bases from J, with 19 bases between.

DNA for the CDR3: TGTGCCAGCAGCTTAGCCTTGAATAGCAATCAGCCCCAGCATTTT. Translated: CASSLALNSNQPQHF. This sequence joins TRBV7-2 and TRBJ1-5; no definite D call. Looked up from germline, CDR1 is SGHTA and CDR2 is FQGNSA. The CDR3 sequence is 15 residues long. V was trimmed by 0 bases and J by 0 bases, leaving 6 bases between them.

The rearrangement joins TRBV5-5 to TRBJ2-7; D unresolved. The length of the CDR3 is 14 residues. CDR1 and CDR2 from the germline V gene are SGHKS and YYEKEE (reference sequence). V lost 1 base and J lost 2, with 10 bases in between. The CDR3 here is CASSLSFTAYEQYV. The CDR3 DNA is TGTGCCAGCAGCTTGTCTTTTACGGCCTACGAGCAGTACGTC.

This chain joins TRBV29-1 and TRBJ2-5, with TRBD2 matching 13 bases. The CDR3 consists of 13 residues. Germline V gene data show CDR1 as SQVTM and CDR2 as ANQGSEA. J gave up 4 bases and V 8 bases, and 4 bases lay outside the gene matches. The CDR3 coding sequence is TGCAGCACCAGGACTAGCGGGGGAGAGACCCAGTACTTC. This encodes CSTRTSGGETQYF.

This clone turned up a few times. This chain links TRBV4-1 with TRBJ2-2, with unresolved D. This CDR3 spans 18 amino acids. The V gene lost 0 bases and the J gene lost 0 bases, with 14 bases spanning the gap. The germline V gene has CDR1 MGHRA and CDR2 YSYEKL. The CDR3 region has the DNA TGCGCCAGCAGCCAAGAAGGGCGGCAATCCGCGAACACCGGGGAGCTGTTTTTT. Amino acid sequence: CASSQEGRQSANTGELFF.

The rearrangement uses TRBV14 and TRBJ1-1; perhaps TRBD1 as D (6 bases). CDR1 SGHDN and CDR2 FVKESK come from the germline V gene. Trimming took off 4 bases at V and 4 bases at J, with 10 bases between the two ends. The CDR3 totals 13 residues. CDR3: CASSLAGVTEAFF. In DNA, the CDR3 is TGTGCCAGCAGCCTAGCAGGGGTCACTGAAGCTTTCTTT.

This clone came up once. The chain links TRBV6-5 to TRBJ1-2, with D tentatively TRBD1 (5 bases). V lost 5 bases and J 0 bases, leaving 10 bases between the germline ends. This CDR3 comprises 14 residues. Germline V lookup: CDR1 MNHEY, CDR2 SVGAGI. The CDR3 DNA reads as TGTGCCAGCAGTCAGGGCCAAACTAACTATGGCTACACCTTC. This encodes CASSQGQTNYGYTF.

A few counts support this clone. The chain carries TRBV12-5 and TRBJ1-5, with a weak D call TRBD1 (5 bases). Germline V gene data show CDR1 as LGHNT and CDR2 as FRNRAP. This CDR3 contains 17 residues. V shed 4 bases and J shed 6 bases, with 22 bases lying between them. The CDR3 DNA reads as TGTGCTAGTGGTTCGGAACCGTTTCCGGGGGGGGTTCAGCCCCAGCATTTT. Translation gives CASGSEPFPGGVQPQHF.

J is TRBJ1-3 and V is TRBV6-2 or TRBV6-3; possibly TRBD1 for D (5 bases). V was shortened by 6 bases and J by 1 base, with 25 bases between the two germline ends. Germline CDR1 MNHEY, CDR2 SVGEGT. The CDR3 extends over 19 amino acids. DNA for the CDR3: TGTGCCAGCAGCAATACGGGACGGTTTTCGGGAGTGTCTGGAAACACCATATATTTT. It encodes CASSNTGRFSGVSGNTIYF.

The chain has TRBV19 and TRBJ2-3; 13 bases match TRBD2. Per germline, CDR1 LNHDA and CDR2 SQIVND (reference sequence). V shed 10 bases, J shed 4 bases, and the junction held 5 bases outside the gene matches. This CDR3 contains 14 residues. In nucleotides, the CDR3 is TGTGCCACCTGGACTAGCGGGGGTTCAGATACGCAGTATTTT. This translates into CATWTSGGSDTQYF.

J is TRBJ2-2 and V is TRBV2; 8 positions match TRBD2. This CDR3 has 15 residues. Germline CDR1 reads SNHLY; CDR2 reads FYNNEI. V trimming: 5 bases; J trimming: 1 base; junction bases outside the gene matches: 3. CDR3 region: CASSPSGGNTGELFF. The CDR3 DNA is TGTGCCAGCAGTCCCAGCGGGGGGAACACCGGGGAGCTGTTTTTT.

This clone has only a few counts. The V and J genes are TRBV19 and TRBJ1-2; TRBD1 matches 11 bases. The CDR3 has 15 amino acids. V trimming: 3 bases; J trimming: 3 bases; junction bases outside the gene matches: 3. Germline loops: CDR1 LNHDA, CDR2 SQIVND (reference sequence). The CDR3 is CASSIQGQGDYGYTF. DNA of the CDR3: TGTGCCAGTAGTATTCAGGGACAGGGGGACTATGGCTACACCTTC.

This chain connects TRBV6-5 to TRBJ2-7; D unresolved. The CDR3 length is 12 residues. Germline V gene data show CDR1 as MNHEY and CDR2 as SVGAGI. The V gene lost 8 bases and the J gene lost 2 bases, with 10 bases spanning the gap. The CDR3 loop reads CASGKTPYEQYV. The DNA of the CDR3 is TGTGCCAGCGGCAAAACCCCCTACGAGCAGTACGTC.